This TCR beta chain comes out of a study of blood T cell repertoires in COVID-19. Overall study context: The United States, Italy and Spain were the sources of the acute and convalescent COVID-19 samples. The cDNA or gDNA used as material had been derived from T cells, B-cell-depleted T cells, or PBMCs.

Germline values: CDR1 SGHDT, CDR2 YYEEEE. Trimming took 3 bases from V and 4 from J; bases not matched to a gene: 16. CDR3 size: 18 residues. Original processing notes: Nucleated cell counts were estimated from reference gene primer amplification. Assay used: immunoSEQ multiplex PCR; TCRdb lists only in-frame clones, some missing. The DNA gave D and trimming, while V, J and clone size come from that table. The sample lists 110,000 to 150,000 clones; around 84% were seen once. The V and J genes are TRBV5-6 and TRBJ1-5, with TRBD1 identical over 7 bases. Material for sequencing was peripheral blood. The receptor was isolated from a woman aged 45-65 years with acute or convalescent COVID-19. The DNA of the CDR3 is TGTGCCAGCAGCTCGAACAAGCTAGGGGGCTCAATTAATCAGCCCCAGCATTTT. This gives the protein CASSSNKLGGSINQPQHF. Complete variable domain (other parts from reference TRBV5-6 and TRBJ1-5): DAGVTQSPTHLIKTRGQQVTLRCSPKSGHDTVSWYQQALGQGPQFIFQYYEEEERQRGNFPDRFSGHQFPNYSSELNVNALLLGDSALYLCASSSNKLGGSINQPQHFGDGTRLSIL.